The 27 T cell receptor beta chains in this list originate from one sample, sequenced in a study of post-analysis software for immune sequencing data. Study conclusions and caveats: TRBV segments more frequent in patients than in controls numbered roughly 5 and included TRBV5-6, TRBV5-1 and TRBV20-1.

TCR beta cDNA libraries had unique molecular identifiers. TCRdb redid the calling of the PCR reads with MiXCR, one entry per CDR3 protein. The repertoire includes more than 450,000 distinct CDR3 sequences, 34% of them detected once, and around 5.9% sits in the top ten. Antigens for these TCRs are unknown. Sequenced input: blood. The receptors were sampled from a girl aged 2-17 years with multiple sclerosis.

The chain is built from TRBV28 and TRBJ2-2; D may be TRBD1 or TRBD2 (5 bases each). Trimming pared 6 bases from V and 4 bases from J, leaving 18 bases between. This CDR3 has 16 residues. Germline V lookup: CDR1 MDHEN, CDR2 SYDVKM. The CDR3 protein is CASRLLGTPSTGELFF. The DNA of the CDR3 is TGTGCCAGCAGGCTATTGGGGACGCCGTCCACCGGGGAGCTGTTTTTT.

This clonotype was observed a handful of times. The rearrangement links TRBV5-1 to TRBJ2-7; 10 bases match TRBD1. Per germline, CDR1 SGHRS and CDR2 YFSETQ. The junction had 3 bases not matched to a gene; V was cut back by 0 bases and J by 3 bases. The CDR3 length is 15 residues. In DNA form, the CDR3 reads TGCGCCAGCAGCTTGGTTGGGACAGGGGACTACGAGCAGTACTTC. It is translated as CASSLVGTGDYEQYF.

This clonotype showed up just once. The chain joins TRBV20-1 to TRBJ2-1; 12 bases match TRBD2. This CDR3 is built from 17 residues. V shed 4 bases, J shed 6 bases, and the junction held 13 bases outside the gene matches. CDR1 and CDR2 (germline): DFQATT, SNEGSKA (reference sequence). CDR3 bases: TGCAGTGCTACCGCTAGCGGGAGGGCCGGGGACGTCAATGAGCAGTTCTTC. It yields the protein CSATASGRAGDVNEQFF.

The gene calls are TRBV4-2 and TRBJ2-2, with 7 positions matching TRBD2. V lost 1 base and J lost 3; bases outside the gene matches: 11. Per germline, CDR1 LGHNA and CDR2 YNFKEQ. CDR3 length equals 18 residues. The CDR3: CASSQVFPAGEDTGELFF. The DNA of the CDR3 is TGTGCCAGCAGCCAAGTCTTCCCGGCGGGGGAAGACACCGGGGAGCTGTTTTTT.

There are a few counts of this clonotype. The V call is TRBV6-5, the J call TRBJ2-6; maybe TRBD2 (5 bases). V was cut by 10 bases and J by 3 bases, with 16 bases left in between. Germline V gene data show CDR1 as MNHEY and CDR2 as SVGAGI. The CDR3 contains 15 residues. The CDR3 DNA is TGTGCCACGGTCGATGCGGGTGGTGGGGCCAACGTCCTGACTTTC. It translates to CATVDAGGGANVLTF.

The chain is built from TRBV20-1 and TRBJ2-3; D is undetermined. There are 12 residues in the CDR3. V gave up 3 bases and J gave up 4 bases, with 8 bases separating them. Germline V gene lookup returns CDR1 DFQATT and CDR2 SNEGSKA (reference sequence). The CDR3 sequence is CSASQVPDTQYF. In nucleotides, the CDR3 is TGCAGTGCTAGCCAGGTTCCAGATACGCAGTATTTT.

This clonotype was seen a single time. The chain has TRBV9 and TRBJ2-3; D might be TRBD1 (7 bases). Germline V gene sequence: CDR1 SGDLS, CDR2 YYNGEE. CDR3 size: 15 residues. V gave up 5 bases and J gave up 2 bases, with 15 bases separating them. The CDR3 is CASREGDSHTDTQYF. The CDR3 region has the DNA TGTGCCAGCAGGGAGGGGGACAGCCACACAGATACGCAGTATTTT.

This clonotype was observed a handful of times. The chain employs TRBV7-8 and TRBJ1-1; 12 nucleotides match TRBD1. CDR1 and CDR2 (germline): SGHVS, FQNEAQ. The CDR3 extends over 19 amino acids. After removal of 5 bases from V and 2 bases from J, the junction contained 15 bases not matched to a gene. CDR3 bases: TGTGCCAGCAGCCCTGGGACAGGGGGCGTCAGGACCGTTAACACTGAAGCTTTCTTT. Translation gives CASSPGTGGVRTVNTEAFF.

This clonotype occurred a few times. The V gene is TRBV5-1, the J gene TRBJ2-3; 8 bases fit TRBD2. The V segment lost 1 base and the J segment 1 base; nucleotides outside the gene matches: 5. CDR3 length: 16 residues. In germline, CDR1 is SGHRS, CDR2 YFSETQ. CDR3 residues: CASSLKAGGRTDTQYF. In DNA, the CDR3 is TGCGCCAGCAGCTTGAAGGCGGGGGGTCGCACAGATACGCAGTATTTT. The full variable domain, with the rest looked up from reference TRBV5-1 and TRBJ2-3, is KAGVTQTPRYLIKTRGQQVTLSCSPISGHRSVSWYQQTPGQGLQFLFEYFSETQRNKGNFPGRFSGRQFSNSRSEMNVSTLELGDSALYLCASSLKAGGRTDTQYFGPGTRLTVL.

The V call is TRBV7-2, the J call TRBJ2-3, with TRBD2 matching over 10 bases. The V gene's germline CDR1 is SGHTA and CDR2 FQGNSA. The CDR3 contains 17 residues. Unmatched junction bases numbered 7, after V lost 3 bases and J lost 1 base. The CDR3 here is CASSFSSGGVGTDTQYF. The CDR3 DNA reads TGTGCCAGCAGCTTCTCTAGCGGGGGAGTCGGCACAGATACGCAGTATTTT.

The CDR3 nucleotides are TGTGCCAGCAGTTACTCGACGGGGACTGGCTACACCTTC. Translating gives CASSYSTGTGYTF. This chain uses TRBV6-2 or TRBV6-3 with TRBJ1-2; the D gene is possibly TRBD1 (5 bases). V lost 0 bases and J lost 7, with 9 bases in between. Germline assignment: CDR1 MNHEY and CDR2 SVGEGT. The CDR3 spans 13 residues.

This clonotype was counted a few times. V is TRBV29-1 and J is TRBJ2-5; TRBD2 aligns across 8 bases. The CDR3 is 17 amino acids. The germline CDR1 and CDR2 sequences are SQVTM and ANQGSEA. V was pared by 3 bases and J by 2 bases, with 14 bases of the junction left unmatched. In nucleotides, the CDR3 is TGCAGCGTTGAGTGGGCGAGCGGGAGAAGCTATCAAGAGACCCAGTACTTC. It encodes CSVEWASGRSYQETQYF.

The chain recombines TRBV14 with TRBJ2-4; D not certain. The J call may be faulty, since TRBJ2-7 better matches the DNA end. Germline lookup yields CDR1 SGHDN and CDR2 FVKESK. CDR3 length equals 14 residues. This CDR3 is CASSPRSGTYEQYF. CDR3 nucleotide sequence: TGTGCCAGCAGCCCCAGGAGTGGGACCTACGAGCAGTACTTC.

The V gene is TRBV6-5, the J gene TRBJ1-5; 7 bases are shared with TRBD1. Germline trimming cut 7 bases from V and 4 bases from J; bases unmatched to any gene: 7. Germline CDR1 is MNHEY and CDR2 is SVGAGI. This CDR3 contains 14 residues. The CDR3 protein is CASKGANGNQPQHF. The CDR3, as DNA: TGTGCCAGCAAGGGGGCCAACGGAAATCAGCCCCAGCATTTT.

With regard to this clonotype: A much larger clonotype is one base distant, so this may be a read error. V gene TRBV15 combines with J gene TRBJ2-5; 13 nucleotides match TRBD2. Germline V CDR1 and CDR2: LNHNV, YYDKDF (reference sequence). This CDR3 is 14 amino acids long. CDR3 residues: CAASGTSGEETQYF. In DNA, the CDR3 is TGTGCCGCCAGCGGGACTAGCGGGGAAGAGACCCAGTACTTC.

This rearrangement joins TRBV5-8 to TRBJ2-1; 12 bases agree with TRBD2. V lost 2 bases and J lost 3; bases outside the gene matches: 3. This CDR3 region has 16 residues. CDR1 and CDR2 from the germline V gene are SGHTS and YDEGEE. As DNA, the CDR3 is TGTGCCAGCAGCTTCGGACTAGCGGGGTACTACAATGAGCAGTTCTTC. Translated: CASSFGLAGYYNEQFF.

This chain connects TRBV5-1 to TRBJ1-1; TRBD1 matches at 7 bases. The V gene end was trimmed by 1 base and the J gene end by 1 base; junction bases not matched to a gene: 1. CDR1 and CDR2 (germline): SGHRS, YFSETQ. CDR3 length equals 14 residues. The CDR3 DNA follows: TGCGCCAGCAGCTTGTACAGGGGGAACACTGAAGCTTTCTTT. Its protein is CASSLYRGNTEAFF.

The rearrangement links TRBV29-1 to TRBJ2-5, with 9 bases matching TRBD1. The tail of the sequence fits TRBJ2-1 better, so the J call may be wrong. CDR3 length equals 14 residues. Germline V gives CDR1 SQVTM, CDR2 ANQGSEA. The CDR3 reads CSVSTGGRGETQFF. The DNA of the CDR3 is TGCAGCGTATCAACAGGGGGCCGGGGAGAGACCCAGTTCTTC.

This clonotype has ten or more counts. The chain employs TRBV29-1 and TRBJ2-1, with D possibly called TRBD1 or TRBD2 (7 bases each). The CDR3 has 10 amino acids. Germline loops: CDR1 SQVTM, CDR2 ANQGSEA. DNA for the CDR3: TGCAGTTCAGGGGGGGATGAGCAGTTCTTC. It specifies CSSGGDEQFF.

A remark on this clonotype: A read error may account for a junction end that differs from germline. The chain links TRBV5-1 to TRBJ2-1, with 14 bases lining up with TRBD2. Germline V gene sequence: CDR1 SGHRS, CDR2 YFSETQ. The CDR3 is 16 amino acids. DNA for the CDR3: TGCGCCAGCAAGACTAGCGGGGGGGAATCCTACAATAAGCAGTTCTTC. Protein product: CASKTSGGESYNKQFF.

V usage is TRBV7-2 and J usage is TRBJ2-5, with 9 positions matching TRBD2. The CDR3 spans 16 residues. Trimming took 2 bases from V and 3 from J; bases not matched to a gene: 7. Per germline, CDR1 SGHTA and CDR2 FQGNSA. The CDR3 here is CASSLYTLAGEETQYF. CDR3 coding DNA: TGTGCCAGCAGCTTATATACACTAGCGGGTGAAGAGACCCAGTACTTC.

This clonotype was counted between two and nine times. This chain connects TRBV5-6 to TRBJ2-1, with D hard to call. CDR3 length: 12 amino acids. Germline CDR1 is SGHDT and CDR2 is YYEEEE. V was clipped by 2 bases and J by 9 bases, with 9 bases between them. In nucleotides, the CDR3 is TGTGCCAGCAGCTTTTATGGATTTGAGCAGTTCTTC. Translation gives CASSFYGFEQFF.

This clonotype was detected only a few times. The rearrangement links TRBV20-1 to TRBJ1-5; D not certain. The CDR3 length is 12 residues. Per the germline V gene, CDR1 is DFQATT and CDR2 is SNEGSKA (reference sequence). V lost 1 base to trimming and J lost 7 bases, with 8 bases between them. Here the CDR3 DNA reads TGCAGTGCTAGAGCGGCTGGACAGCCCCAGCATTTT. Translation gives CSARAAGQPQHF.

This clonotype was counted a few times. The chain carries TRBV25-1 and TRBJ2-7; D is perhaps TRBD1 (6 bases). Trimming shortened V by 6 bases and J by 3 bases, and 12 bases separated the two germline ends. Germline lookup yields CDR1 MGHDK and CDR2 SYGVNS. This CDR3 comprises 13 residues. The CDR3 DNA is TGTGCCAGCAGCGGGACATCCCTCTACGAGCAGTACTTC. As protein: CASSGTSLYEQYF.

This clonotype was recorded a few times. The chain employs TRBV9 and TRBJ2-1; D might be TRBD1 or TRBD2, each matching 5 bases. V was pared by 0 bases and J by 9 bases, with 13 bases between. Germline V CDR1 and CDR2: SGDLS, YYNGEE. The CDR3 extends over 14 amino acids. CDR3 in DNA: TGTGCCAGCAGCGTAGTAGCGAGGGGTAGTGAGCAGTTCTTC. Translating gives CASSVVARGSEQFF. Full variable domain (remainder filled in from reference TRBV9 and TRBJ2-1): DSGVTQTPKHLITATGQRVTLRCSPRSGDLSVYWYQQSLDQGLQFLIQYYNGEERAKGNILERFSAQQFPDLHSELNLSSLELGDSALYFCASSVVARGSEQFFGPGTRLTVL.

On this clonotype itself: The limits of the CDR3 on the DNA are not certain, so only TCRdb's listed CDR3 is given. The CDR3 reads CASSVGQGSGQAGSERYF. V gene TRBV9 combines with J gene TRBJ2-4; the table calls TRBD2, which could not be checked here. Germline V CDR1 and CDR2: SGDLS, YYNGEE. The CDR3 spans 18 residues, counting both ends.

This clonotype was detected only a few times. The chain combines TRBV5-1 with TRBJ2-5; D is uncertain. The CDR3 contains 13 residues. The V gene's germline CDR1 is SGHRS and CDR2 YFSETQ. Trimming shortened V by 4 bases and J by 3 bases, and 10 bases separated the two germline ends. The CDR3 reads CASSGTQKETQYF. The DNA for the CDR3 is TGCGCCAGCAGCGGAACACAAAAAGAGACCCAGTACTTC.